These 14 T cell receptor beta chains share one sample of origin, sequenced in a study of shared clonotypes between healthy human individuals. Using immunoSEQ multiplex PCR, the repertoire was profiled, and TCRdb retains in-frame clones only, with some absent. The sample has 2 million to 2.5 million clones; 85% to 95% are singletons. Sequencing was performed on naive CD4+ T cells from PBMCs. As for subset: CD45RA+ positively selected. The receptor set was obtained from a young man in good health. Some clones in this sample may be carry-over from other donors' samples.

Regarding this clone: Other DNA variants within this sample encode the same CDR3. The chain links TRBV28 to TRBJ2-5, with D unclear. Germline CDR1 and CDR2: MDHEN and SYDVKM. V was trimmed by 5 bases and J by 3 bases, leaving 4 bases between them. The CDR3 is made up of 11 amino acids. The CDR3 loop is CASSREETQYF. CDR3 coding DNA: TGTGCCAGCAGTCGAGAAGAGACCCAGTACTTC.

CDR3 nucleotides: TGTGCCATCGGTGAGCTATCTGGAAACACCATATATTTT. Its translation: CAIGELSGNTIYF. The chain carries TRBV19 and TRBJ1-3; D is ambiguous. Trimming cost V 10 bases and J 1 base, with 11 bases left between them. There are 13 residues in the CDR3. Germline-derived CDR1 and CDR2 are LNHDA and SQIVND (reference sequence).

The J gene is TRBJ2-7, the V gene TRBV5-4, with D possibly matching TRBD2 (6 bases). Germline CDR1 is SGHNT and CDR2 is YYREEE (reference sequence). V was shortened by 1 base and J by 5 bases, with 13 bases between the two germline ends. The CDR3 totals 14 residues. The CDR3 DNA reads TGTGCCAGCAGCTTGATCCCTAGCGAGGACGAGCAGTACTTC. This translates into CASSLIPSEDEQYF.

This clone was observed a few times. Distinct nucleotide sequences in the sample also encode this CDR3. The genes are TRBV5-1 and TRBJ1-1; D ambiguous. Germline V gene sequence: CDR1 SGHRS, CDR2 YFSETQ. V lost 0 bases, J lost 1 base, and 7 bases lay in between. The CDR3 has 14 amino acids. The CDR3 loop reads CASSLEGRNTEAFF. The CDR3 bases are TGCGCCAGCAGCTTGGAAGGGCGGAACACTGAAGCTTTCTTT.

The DNA for the CDR3 is TGCGCCAGCAGCCAAGGCTCATGGGATGAGCAGTTCTTC. This translates into CASSQGSWDEQFF. This chain uses TRBV4-1 with TRBJ2-1; no clear D. Germline V lookup: CDR1 MGHRA, CDR2 YSYEKL. The CDR3 is 13 residues long. V was trimmed by 1 base and J by 8 bases, leaving 9 bases between them.

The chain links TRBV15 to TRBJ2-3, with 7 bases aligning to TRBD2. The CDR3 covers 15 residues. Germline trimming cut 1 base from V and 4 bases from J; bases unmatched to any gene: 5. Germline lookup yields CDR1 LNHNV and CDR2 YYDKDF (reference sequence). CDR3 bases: TGTGCCACCAGCAGAGTCCGACTAGCCGCAGATACGCAGTATTTT. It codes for CATSRVRLAADTQYF.

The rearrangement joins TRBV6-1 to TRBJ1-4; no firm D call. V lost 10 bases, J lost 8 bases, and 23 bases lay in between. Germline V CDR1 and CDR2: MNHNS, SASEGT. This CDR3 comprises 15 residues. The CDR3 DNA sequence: TGTGCCACTCAACGCGATAGGGCGATTGGAGAAAAACTGTTTTTT. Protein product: CATQRDRAIGEKLFF.

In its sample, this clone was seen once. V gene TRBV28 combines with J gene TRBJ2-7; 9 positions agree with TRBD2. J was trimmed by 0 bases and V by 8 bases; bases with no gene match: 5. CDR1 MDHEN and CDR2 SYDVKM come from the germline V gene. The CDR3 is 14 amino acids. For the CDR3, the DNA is TGTGCCAGCTCGACTAGCGGCAACTCCTACGAGCAGTACTTC. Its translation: CASSTSGNSYEQYF.

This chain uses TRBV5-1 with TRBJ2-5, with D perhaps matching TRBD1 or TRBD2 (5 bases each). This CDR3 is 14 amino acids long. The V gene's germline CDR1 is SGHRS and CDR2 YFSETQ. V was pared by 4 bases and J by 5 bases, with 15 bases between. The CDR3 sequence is CASSHGTVGETQYF. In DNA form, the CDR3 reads TGCGCCAGCAGCCACGGGACGGTGGGGGAGACCCAGTACTTC.

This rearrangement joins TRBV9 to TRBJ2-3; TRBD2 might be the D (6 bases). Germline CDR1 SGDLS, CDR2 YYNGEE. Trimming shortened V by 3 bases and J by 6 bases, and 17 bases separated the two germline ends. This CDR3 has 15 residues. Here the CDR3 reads CASSAGLHIRDTQYF. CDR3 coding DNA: TGTGCCAGCAGCGCGGGACTCCACATAAGGGATACGCAGTATTTT.

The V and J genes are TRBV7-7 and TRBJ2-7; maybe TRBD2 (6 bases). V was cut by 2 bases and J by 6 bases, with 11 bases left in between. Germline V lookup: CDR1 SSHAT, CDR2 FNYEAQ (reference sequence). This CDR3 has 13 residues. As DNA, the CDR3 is TGTGCCAGCAGCTTACAGGAGGGAGGCGAGCAGTACTTC. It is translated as CASSLQEGGEQYF.

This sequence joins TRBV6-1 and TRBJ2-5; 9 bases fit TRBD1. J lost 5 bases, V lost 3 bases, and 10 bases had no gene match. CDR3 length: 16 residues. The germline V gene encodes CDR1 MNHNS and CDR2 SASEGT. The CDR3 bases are TGTGCCAGCAGTGAGAGGAACAGGGGGCTTCGGGAGACCCAGTACTTC. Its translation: CASSERNRGLRETQYF.

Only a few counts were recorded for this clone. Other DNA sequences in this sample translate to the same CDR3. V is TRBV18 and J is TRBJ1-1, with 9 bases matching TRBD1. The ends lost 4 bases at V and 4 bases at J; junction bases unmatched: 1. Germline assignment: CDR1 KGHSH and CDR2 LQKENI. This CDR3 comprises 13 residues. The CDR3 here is CASSLTGGTEAFF. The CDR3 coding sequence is TGTGCCAGCTCACTGACAGGGGGCACTGAAGCTTTCTTT. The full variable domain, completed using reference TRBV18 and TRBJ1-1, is NAGVMQNPRHLVRRRGQEARLRCSPMKGHSHVYWYRQLPEEGLKFMVYLQKENIIDESGMPKERFSAEFPKEGPSILRIQQVVRGDSAAYFCASSLTGGTEAFFGQGTRLTVV.

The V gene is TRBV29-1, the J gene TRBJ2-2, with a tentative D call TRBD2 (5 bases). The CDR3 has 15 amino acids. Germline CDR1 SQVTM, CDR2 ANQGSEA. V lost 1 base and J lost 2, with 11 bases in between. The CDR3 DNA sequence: TGCAGCGTTGAAGCACGGACTTCTAACACCGGGGAGCTGTTTTTT. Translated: CSVEARTSNTGELFF.